Here is one TCR beta chain with its context. There is no known antigen for this receptor. Base qualities are not recorded, but no much larger clone differs from it by a single base. At one collaborating source in Seattle, patients were enrolled during active infection and were followed longitudinally through the course of disease. The collaborating institutions used their own protocols to collect whole blood in K2EDTA tubes. Collaborator samples were shipped for TCRbeta analysis as frozen whole blood, isolated PBMCs, or DNA extracted from either sample type. The data originate from a study of blood T cell repertoires in COVID-19 (TCRdb year 2020). For context, the study as a whole: Samples from collaborators originated in the United States, Italy and Spain and spanned both the acute and convalescent phases of COVID-19. The dataset comprised deeply sampled blood TCRbeta repertoires from subjects exposed to, actively infected with, or recovered from COVID-19. The samples were drawn from the first 160 participants of the ongoing ImmuneRACE study and from about 1,200 subjects provided by 6 global collaborators. The sample metadata nearly always contained a de-identified subject ID, COVID-19 status, age in years and sex. The repertoires were released in a freely available public database meant as a resource for research on the immune response to SARS-CoV-2. HLA class I and class II types, where available, came from metadata supplied by the sample provider rather than from assay-based typing. The prospective study material was composed of cDNA or gDNA derived from T cells, B-cell-depleted T cells, or PBMCs. Summary of the overall study and its limitations: Clinical and demographic metadata were provided uncurated, with the amount varying by source and participant.

TCRbeta CDR3 regions were amplified from genomic DNA using the immunoSEQ Assay, a bias-controlled multiplex PCR. Per the original workflow: The number of nucleated cells in each sample was estimated from the amplification of reference gene primers within the assay. To quantify the absolute abundance of each unique TCRbeta CDR3 rearrangement, sequence reads were collapsed and filtered. For each sample, productive Simpson clonality was calculated by taking the square root of Simpson's diversity index across productive rearrangements. The immuneACCESS repertoire file appears here via TCRdb, limited to in-frame rearrangements. These files lack a portion of the clones; in checked studies, under half of the deficit traces to unresolved V genes, and the cause of the others is not known. The DNA gave D and trimming, while V, J and clone size come from that table. The sample table contains about 340,000 clones; only one count was recorded for around 86% of them. About 6% of the sample is in the top ten clones.

The V end loses 1 base and the J end loses 4 bases, and a stretch of 10 bases separates them. The CDR3 has 14 amino acids, counting the end cysteine and phenylalanine. The read is trimmed to its CDR3 DNA, 42 bases read in frame from base 1. As encoded in the germline V gene, CDR1 is SGHNT while CDR2 is YENEEA. In this chain, TRBV11-3 is recombined with TRBJ1-1, with the identity of the D gene unclear. The clonotype comes from a woman between 45 and 65 years old with COVID-19, enrolled during active disease. The specimen sequenced was peripheral blood. The CDR3 reads CASSLAVGFTEAFF. The bases read TGTGCCAGCAGCTTAGCGGTCGGGTTCACTGAAGCTTTCTTT.